This entry describes one T cell receptor beta chain. These data belong to a study of blood T cell repertoires in COVID-19. Study information: Sites across the United States, Italy and Spain contributed samples from acute and convalescent COVID-19. The analysed material was cDNA or gDNA that came from T cells, B-cell-depleted T cells, or PBMCs.

Trimming pared 3 bases from V and 2 bases from J, leaving 17 bases between. Germline values: CDR1 SEHNR, CDR2 FQNEAQ (reference sequence). This CDR3 is built from 16 residues. Original processing methods: Nucleated cell counts were estimated from reference gene primer amplification. The protocol was immunoSEQ multiplex PCR, while the TCRdb copy is restricted to in-frame clones and leaves out a portion. From that table come the V and J calls and clone size; the DNA was used to work out D and trimming. The sample carries about 180,000 clones, under 85% recorded once. The sequence derives from an older woman with COVID-19, enrolled during active disease. The chain links TRBV7-9 to TRBJ2-7; the D gene is possibly TRBD2 (6 bases). Sequenced: peripheral blood. The CDR3 protein is CASSFQVGGVPYEQYF. Here the CDR3 DNA reads TGTGCCAGCAGCTTTCAAGTAGGAGGGGTTCCCTACGAGCAGTACTTC.